This T cell receptor (beta chain) was sequenced for a study of T cells in Graves' hyperthyroidism and ophthalmopathy. Study-level information: At the time of initial diagnosis and before any treatment, peripheral blood was collected.

Many counts were recorded for this clonotype. What it binds is unknown. For ophthalmopathy patients, the Clinical Activity Score was at least 3 and the NOSPECS grade at least 4; duration was under 3 months. Used for diagnoses were clinical symptoms, serum thyroxine and TRAb, thyroid ultrasound and orbital computed tomography. RNA transcripts yielded amplified TCR beta CDR3 regions. A first-round RT-PCR of the TCR CDR3 used the HTBI primer set. TCRdb analysed the multiplex PCR reads with MiXCR anew, one entry per CDR3 protein. The sample lists approximately 620,000 distinct CDR3 sequences; about a sixth were seen once. The ends were cut back, 4 bases at V and 10 bases at J, with 13 bases in the middle. The CDR3 contains 11 residues. Germline V gene data show CDR1 as GTSNPN and CDR2 as SVGIG (reference sequence). Broader study findings: A model of 13 V-J features distinguished ophthalmopathy from stable hyperthyroidism.

The TCR sequence derives from a woman between 35 and 50 years old with Graves' ophthalmopathy. The specimen was blood. The rearrangement joins TRBV30 to TRBJ1-1; D is perhaps TRBD1 (6 bases). For the CDR3, the DNA is TGTGCCTGGAACCCGGGACAAGGAGCTTTCTTT. Its translation is CAWNPGQGAFF.